This is a list of T cell receptor beta chains from one sample in a study of blood T cells in healthy people across ages. TCRdb analysed the 5' RACE reads with MiXCR anew, one entry per CDR3 protein. This sample yields approximately 1,000,000 distinct CDR3 sequences, of which under 40% are seen a single time; less than 15% belongs to the top ten. The sample was blood. The receptors derive from a man aged 18 to 30 in good health. The CDR3 runs from the conserved cysteine through the conserved F or W. The order of the fields is V gene, J gene, CDR3 protein.

V gene: TRBV3-1; J gene: TRBJ2-2; CDR3 protein: CASSRWWSSGTGELFF
V gene: TRBV29-1; J gene: TRBJ2-1; CDR3 protein: CSPGQGAEQFF
V gene: TRBV28; J gene: TRBJ1-2; CDR3 protein: CASSPRQAYYGYTF
V gene: TRBV5-6; J gene: TRBJ2-2; CDR3 protein: CASSLDGRDPGELFF
V gene: TRBV6-6; J gene: TRBJ2-1; CDR3 protein: CASSYSGDRVNEQFF
V gene: TRBV29-1; J gene: -; CDR3 protein: CSAKGPGPLPNEQYF
V gene: TRBV12-3/TRBV12-4; J gene: TRBJ1-5; CDR3 protein: CASIRTGLHQPQHF
V gene: TRBV4-1; J gene: TRBJ2-1; CDR3 protein: CASSQSLRTLYNEQFF
V gene: TRBV7-3; J gene: TRBJ2-3; CDR3 protein: CASSLSGRGGPFRTDTQYF
V gene: TRBV7-9; J gene: TRBJ1-2; CDR3 protein: CASSAQNRESFGYTF
V gene: TRBV2; J gene: TRBJ2-7; CDR3 protein: CASSADRGNEQYF
V gene: TRBV2; J gene: TRBJ1-5; CDR3 protein: CASSEGQGPNQPQHF
V gene: TRBV12-3/TRBV12-4; J gene: TRBJ2-2; CDR3 protein: CASSLDAGGAGELFF
V gene: TRBV20-1; J gene: TRBJ1-4; CDR3 protein: CSASSGTVDNEKLFF
V gene: TRBV29-1; J gene: TRBJ1-1; CDR3 protein: CSVQYRIQMNTEAFF
V gene: TRBV30; J gene: TRBJ1-5; CDR3 protein: CAWSGGTDGPQHF
V gene: TRBV27; J gene: TRBJ2-4; CDR3 protein: CASSPGGILAKNIQYF
V gene: TRBV12-3/TRBV12-4; J gene: TRBJ2-5; CDR3 protein: CASSLGGGAGYNEQYF
V gene: TRBV4-1; J gene: TRBJ1-5; CDR3 protein: CASSQVGGGDQPQHF
V gene: TRBV4-3; J gene: TRBJ2-7; CDR3 protein: CASSQVSGIAYEQYF
V gene: TRBV28; J gene: TRBJ2-5; CDR3 protein: CASSKRLALTEQYF
V gene: TRBV12-3/TRBV12-4; J gene: TRBJ1-2; CDR3 protein: CASKTDHYGYTF
V gene: TRBV5-1; J gene: TRBJ2-1; CDR3 protein: CASSLLRASGTTYNEQFF
V gene: TRBV12-3/TRBV12-4; J gene: TRBJ1-5; CDR3 protein: CASSRGTLYQPQHF
V gene: TRBV19; J gene: TRBJ1-5; CDR3 protein: CASSPTGEGSQPQHF
V gene: TRBV14; J gene: TRBJ1-2; CDR3 protein: CASRKGGYGYTF
V gene: TRBV29-1; J gene: TRBJ1-1; CDR3 protein: CSVLPGGTEAFF
V gene: TRBV6-6; J gene: TRBJ2-3; CDR3 protein: CASSYHRQANTQYF
V gene: TRBV11-1; J gene: TRBJ1-1; CDR3 protein: CASSSGWVYENTEAFF
V gene: TRBV11-2; J gene: -; CDR3 protein: CASSVSRGTYEQYF
V gene: TRBV13; J gene: TRBJ2-7; CDR3 protein: CASSRGNSYEQYF
V gene: TRBV28; J gene: TRBJ1-2; CDR3 protein: CASRRQGVFKAGYTF
V gene: TRBV9; J gene: TRBJ2-7; CDR3 protein: CASSSLVSGDEQYF